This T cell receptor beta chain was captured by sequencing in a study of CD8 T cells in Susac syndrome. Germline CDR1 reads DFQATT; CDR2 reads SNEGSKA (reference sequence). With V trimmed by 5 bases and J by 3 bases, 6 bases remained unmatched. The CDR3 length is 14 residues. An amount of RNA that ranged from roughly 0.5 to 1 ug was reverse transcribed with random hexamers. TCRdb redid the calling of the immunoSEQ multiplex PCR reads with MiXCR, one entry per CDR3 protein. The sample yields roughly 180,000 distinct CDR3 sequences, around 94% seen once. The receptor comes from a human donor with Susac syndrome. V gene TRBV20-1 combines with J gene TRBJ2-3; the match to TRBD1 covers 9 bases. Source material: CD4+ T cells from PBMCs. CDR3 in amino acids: CSAEGQGGTDTQYF. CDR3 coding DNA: TGCAGTGCTGAGGGACAGGGAGGGACAGATACGCAGTATTTT.